Listed below are T cell receptor beta chains from one sample, sequenced in a study of CD8+ T cells in alopecia areata. Sequencing was performed with immunoSEQ multiplex PCR; in TCRdb, only in-frame clones are kept and a portion is missing. The sample consists of about 200,000 clones, roughly three fifths of them appearing once. The sample taken for sequencing was CD8+ T cells sorted from blood. The receptor set was obtained from a human donor in good health. CDR3s include the opening cysteine and the closing phenylalanine or tryptophan. D genes are given only for firm matches. Only some rows state a clone size, as once, few, many or a class for expanded clones.

d_call j_call clone_size v_call cdr3_nt cdr3_aa
. TRBJ2-7 few TRBV4-1 TGCGCCAGCAGCTTGACGAACTCCTACGAGCAGTACTTC CASSLTNSYEQYF
TRBD1 TRBJ2-1 many TRBV7-3 TGTGCCAGCAGCGCAGTCCCCACTTATCCAGGGGGCTTGGATGAGCAGTTCTTC CASSAVPTYPGGLDEQFF
. TRBJ2-1 . TRBV13 TGTGCCAGCAGTTCGAAACTGGACAGATACAATGAGCAGTTCTTC CASSSKLDRYNEQFF
TRBD1 TRBJ1-2 . TRBV29-1 TGCAGCGTTTTGGACAGGGAGGCAGATGGCTACACCTTC CSVLDREADGYTF
. TRBJ1-2 few TRBV7-6 TGTGCCAGCAGCTTGGGGGGGTTACGCGATGGCTACACCTTC CASSLGGLRDGYTF
TRBD1 TRBJ2-1 . TRBV29-1 TGCAGCGGGGTCGGGACAGGGCTCAATGAGCAGTTCTTC CSGVGTGLNEQFF
TRBD2 TRBJ2-3 . TRBV11-2 TGTGCCAGCAGCTTAGGCGGGGGGGCCGCAGATACGCAGTATTTT CASSLGGGAADTQYF
. TRBJ2-3 . TRBV30 TGTGCCTGGAGTGGAGCAGATACGCAGTATTTT CAWSGADTQYF
. TRBJ1-2 once TRBV15 TGTGCCACCAGCGGGGACGGAAACTATGGCTACACCTTC CATSGDGNYGYTF
TRBD1 TRBJ2-7 . TRBV12-5 TGTGCTAGTGGTTTGGACGGGACAGCCTACGAGCAGTACTTC CASGLDGTAYEQYF
. TRBJ2-7 . TRBV4-1 TGCGCCAGCAGCCAAGTACATTATTACGAGCAGTACTTC CASSQVHYYEQYF
. TRBJ1-5 . TRBV19 TGTGCCAGTAGTATAGAGCGAACAGGGTCTGGCAATCAGCCCCAGCATTTT CASSIERTGSGNQPQHF
. TRBJ2-2 . TRBV5-6 TGTGCCAGCAGCTTTCAGGCCGGGGAGCTGTTTTTT CASSFQAGELFF
. TRBJ1-2 few TRBV13 TGTGCCAGCAGCTTAGTTGGTACAGCTAACTATGGCTACACCTTC CASSLVGTANYGYTF
TRBD1 TRBJ1-1 . TRBV18 TGTGCCAGCTCACCAAGGGACAGTGACACTGAAGCTTTCTTT CASSPRDSDTEAFF
. TRBJ1-1 few TRBV29-1 TGCAGCGCCCAAACAGGGAACACTGAAGCTTTCTTT CSAQTGNTEAFF
TRBD1 TRBJ1-5 . TRBV13 TGTGCCAGCAGCATAGGGACAGGGGCCCAGCCCCAGCATTTT CASSIGTGAQPQHF
TRBD2 TRBJ2-1 once TRBV27 TGTGCCAGCAGTCCCCGGACTAGCGGGGGTGTGCAGTTCTTC CASSPRTSGGVQFF
. TRBJ1-1 . TRBV29-1 TGCAGCGTAGAACCGGGACGGGCGAACACTGAAGCTTTCTTT CSVEPGRANTEAFF
. TRBJ1-5 few TRBV4-1 TGCGCCAGCAGCCAAGAAAACAGTAGCAATCAGCCCCAGCATTTT CASSQENSSNQPQHF
. TRBJ2-3 few TRBV7-8 TGTGCCAGCAGCTTAGCGATAGATACGCAGTATTTT CASSLAIDTQYF
. TRBJ2-3 few TRBV18 TGTGCCAGCTCACCACCGGTACCGGGACGGTACTTAGATACGCAGTATTTT CASSPPVPGRYLDTQYF
. TRBJ1-1 . TRBV2 TGTGCCAGCAGTCTGTCCATTCCGCCAACTGAAGCTTTCTTT CASSLSIPPTEAFF
. TRBJ2-7 few TRBV9 TGTGCCAGCAGCGTAGGTGGAGCTACCTACGAGCAGTACTTC CASSVGGATYEQYF
TRBD1 TRBJ1-4 . TRBV5-1 TGCGCCAGCAGCTTGTGGGGAGGGGACAGTTATGAAAAACTGTTTTTT CASSLWGGDSYEKLFF
. TRBJ1-2 few TRBV29-1 TGCAGCGCTTTACAGGGCGGGCGCCACAACTATGGCTACACCTTC CSALQGGRHNYGYTF
. TRBJ1-6 . TRBV4-1 TGCGCCAGCAGCCCTTACGGGATTAATAATTCACCCCTCCACTTT CASSPYGINNSPLHF
. TRBJ2-7 once TRBV29-1 TGCAGCGTTGTCCGGGACAATACCTACGAGCAGTACTTC CSVVRDNTYEQYF
. TRBJ2-5 . TRBV2 TGTGCCACCTCGGGGGCCAACGAGGAGACCCAGTACTTC CATSGANEETQYF
TRBD2 TRBJ2-1 . TRBV9 TGTGCCAGCAGCGTAGCTGCATCGGGGGGGTACAATGAGCAGTTCTTC CASSVAASGGYNEQFF
TRBD1 TRBJ1-4 . TRBV7-8 TGTGCCAGCAGCCGGCAGGGGGAATCTGAAAAACTGTTTTTT CASSRQGESEKLFF
. TRBJ1-6 . TRBV4-1 TGCGCCAGCAGCCAAGAGAATTCGCGCCCCGGCAATTCACCCCTCCACTTT CASSQENSRPGNSPLHF
. TRBJ1-1 . TRBV4-1 TGCGCCAGCAGCTACTTCGAGCAGGGGTTTTGGATGAACACTGAAGCTTTCTTT CASSYFEQGFWMNTEAFF
. TRBJ1-4 . TRBV29-1 TGCAGCGTTCCTGTCCCGACAGGCCAGGGAGGGAAGAAACTGTTTTTT CSVPVPTGQGGKKLFF
TRBD2 TRBJ2-3 . TRBV27 TGTGCCAGCAATAGACTAGCGGGGGGGTATTCGCAGTATTTT CASNRLAGGYSQYF
TRBD1 TRBJ1-5 . TRBV5-6 TGTGCCAGCAGCCTCAGGGGGGACAATCAGCCCCAGCATTTT CASSLRGDNQPQHF
. TRBJ2-7 . TRBV5-1 TGCGCCAGCAGCCGGGACTACGAGCAGTACTTC CASSRDYEQYF
. TRBJ1-5 few TRBV4-1 TGCGCCAGCAGTCCAGGCGTTAATCAGCCCCAGCATTTT CASSPGVNQPQHF
. TRBJ2-6 . TRBV15 TGTGCCACACGCCGTGGAGAGACTGGGGCCAACGTCCTGACTTTC CATRRGETGANVLTF
TRBD1 TRBJ1-2 . TRBV29-1 TGCAGCGTTGAAGTTGAACAGGGGTACACCTTC CSVEVEQGYTF
. TRBJ2-2 few TRBV6-5 TGTGCCAGCAGCCGGGACGGCTTCAACACCGGGGAGCTGTTTTTT CASSRDGFNTGELFF
TRBD1 TRBJ2-7 . TRBV6-5 TGTGCCAGCAGTTACTCGGGACAGGGTAACTACGAGCAGTACTTC CASSYSGQGNYEQYF
. TRBJ1-2 few TRBV4-1 TGCGCCAGCAGCCAAGGGCCGGGACCCTATGGCTACACCTTC CASSQGPGPYGYTF
. TRBJ2-5 . TRBV9 TGTGCCAGCAGCGTAGGAGCCCAGGGCCAAGAGACCCAGTACTTC CASSVGAQGQETQYF
TRBD2 TRBJ2-7 . TRBV2 TGTGCCACGGGGGGGGCCTACGAGCAGTACTTC CATGGAYEQYF
. TRBJ1-4 . TRBV7-9 TGTGCCAGCAGCTTAGGTAGCTACCATGCAACTAATGAAAAACTGTTTTTT CASSLGSYHATNEKLFF
. TRBJ2-5 . TRBV6-5 TGTGCCAGCAGTTACACAGACGGGGTGGAGACCCAGTACTTC CASSYTDGVETQYF
TRBD1 TRBJ1-2 . TRBV27 TGTGCCAGCAGTTTATCGGGACAGGTCGGCTACACCTTC CASSLSGQVGYTF
. TRBJ1-1 few TRBV29-1 TGCAGCGTTGTTGCAGGGACCGAAGCTTTCTTT CSVVAGTEAFF
. TRBJ1-5 . TRBV7-6 TGTGCCAGCAGCTTAAAAGGGTTGGATCAGCCCCAGCATTTT CASSLKGLDQPQHF
. TRBJ1-1 . TRBV5-4 TGTGCCAGCAGCTCTGTCCGGGGGTACACTGAAGCTTTCTTT CASSSVRGYTEAFF
. TRBJ1-1 . TRBV11-3 TGTGCCAGCAGCTTATCGGGACACACTGAAGCTTTCTTT CASSLSGHTEAFF
. TRBJ2-7 few TRBV5-4 TGTGCCAGCAGCGGGGGGGACAGGCAGTCGATGTTATTTACCTACGAGCAGTACTTC CASSGGDRQSMLFTYEQYF
. TRBJ1-2 . TRBV27 TGTGCCAGCACGTGGACACCGTATGGCTACACCTTC CASTWTPYGYTF
. TRBJ1-4 . TRBV5-5 TGTGCCAGCAGCTCTGTCCTTAATGAAAAACTGTTTTTT CASSSVLNEKLFF
. TRBJ2-7 few TRBV27 TGTGCCAGCAGTTCCGGTCGGACCTACGAGCAGTACTTC CASSSGRTYEQYF
. TRBJ2-5 . TRBV6-1 TGTGCCAGCAGTTCTCTCGGACAGACCCAAGAGACCCAGTACTTC CASSSLGQTQETQYF
TRBD1 TRBJ2-7 . TRBV14 TGTGCCAGCAGCCAATATTTCACAGGGGTCTGGTACGAGCAGTACTTC CASSQYFTGVWYEQYF
. TRBJ2-1 . TRBV4-1 TGCGCCAGCACACCCTCAAAGGTTAACACCTACAATGAGCAGTTCTTC CASTPSKVNTYNEQFF
. TRBJ2-3 . TRBV7-2 TGTGCCAGCAGCTTTTACAGGCCGTACACAGATACGCAGTATTTT CASSFYRPYTDTQYF